This TCR beta chain emerged from a study of T-cell memory formation after mild COVID-19 (dated by TCRdb to the early 2020s). In terms of the full investigation: TCR sequence clusters from the two donors were largely donor specific. T-cell clones expanding and contracting after mild COVID-19 in two donors were tracked by longitudinal TCRalpha and TCRbeta repertoire sequencing. Two young, previously healthy adult volunteers, one female and one male, were included in the cohort.

As for this clonotype: Which antigen it targets is not known. The sample holds no much larger clone one base away, and base qualities are not on file.

What the study reported, not specific to this receptor: From day 15 to 85, contracting clones showed balanced CD4/CD8 phenotypes, whereas a second wave of clones that expanded from day 15 to 37 leaned towards CD4+. Only two mild cases were covered in the study, and larger cohorts including severe cases with pre-infection samples were considered necessary. SARS-CoV-2 specificity of the second-wave clones peaking on day 37 was not confirmed. Contracting CD4+ clones were found mainly in CM and EM memory subsets, while CD8+ clones were enriched in EMRA. Some responding clones were detected in pre-infection memory, suggesting pre-existing cross-reactive memory T cells joined the SARS-CoV-2 response.

Sequencing was carried out with an Illumina NovaSeq 6000. TCRalpha and TCRbeta cDNA libraries were built by 5'RACE with constant-segment primers, adding sample barcodes and unique molecular identifiers. Trizol reagent was used to extract RNA from every sample. Libraries were amplified in two PCR steps, with a second sample barcode and Illumina TruSeq adapters added in the second step. Libraries were sequenced on an Illumina NovaSeq with 2 x 150 bp paired-end reads. Per the original workflow: Demultiplexing of reads and collapsing into UMI-guided consensus sequences were performed with migec v1.2.7. Using mixcr v2.1.11, UMI consensuses were aligned to TRA and TRB V and J templates and then assembled into clonotypes. A clonotype was counted as expanded or contracted only if both edgeR and NoisET called the change significant, with noise models trained on biological replicates. For edgeR calls, a false discovery rate-adjusted p below 0.01 and a log2 fold-change threshold of 1 were applied. As an exploratory analysis of dynamics, PCA with hierarchical clustering was applied to max-normalized trajectories of the 1000 most abundant clonotypes. Separately sequenced CD4+ and CD8+ repertoires were used to assign a CD4 or CD8 phenotype to each responding clone. TCRdb trimmed public reads at Q25 via fastp, called clones via MiXCR and kept in-frame beta chains. Rows merge per CDR3 protein into single entries with the most common DNA and genes. TCRdb, rather than the study authors, made the V and J calls. Here the sample has 280,000 or so distinct CDR3 sequences; 7% to 10% occur a single time. Of the sample, roughly 22% is held by the ten largest clones.

Ficoll-Paque density gradient centrifugation was the method used to isolate PBMCs. The CDR3 numbers 17 residues from cysteine through phenylalanine. The entry retains the CDR3 DNA only, 51 bases that are in frame from base 1. V sheds 0 bases and J sheds 3 bases, leaving 16 bases between their ends. Taken from the germline V gene, the CDR1 and CDR2 loops are LGHNA and YSLEER. Source material: PBMCs or a T cell subset sorted from them (not recorded which). The chain couples TRBV4-3 to TRBJ2-3; TRBD1 is a weak D gene call, 7 bases matching. The sequence derives from a man aged 18 to 30 who had mild COVID-19 (a few samples of this study predate the infection). The sample titles of this study are shuffled in the database, so cell type and time point are left out; the donor was told from shared clones. The sequenced DNA: TGCGCCAGCAGCCAAGAGGGCCGCTCAGGGGGGACAGATACGCAGTATTTT. This gives the protein CASSQEGRSGGTDTQYF.